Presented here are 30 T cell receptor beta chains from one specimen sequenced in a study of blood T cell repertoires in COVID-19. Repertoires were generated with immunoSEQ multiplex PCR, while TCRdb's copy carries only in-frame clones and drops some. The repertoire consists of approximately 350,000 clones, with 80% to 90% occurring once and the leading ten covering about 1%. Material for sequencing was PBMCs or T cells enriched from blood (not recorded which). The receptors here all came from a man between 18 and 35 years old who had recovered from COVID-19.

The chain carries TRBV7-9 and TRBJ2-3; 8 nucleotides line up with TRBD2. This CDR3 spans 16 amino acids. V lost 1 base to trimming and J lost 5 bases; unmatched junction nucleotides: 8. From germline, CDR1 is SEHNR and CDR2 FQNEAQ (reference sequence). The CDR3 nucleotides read TGTGCCAGCAGCTTAGGGATTAGCGGGGACCTAGATACGCAGTATTTT. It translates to CASSLGISGDLDTQYF.

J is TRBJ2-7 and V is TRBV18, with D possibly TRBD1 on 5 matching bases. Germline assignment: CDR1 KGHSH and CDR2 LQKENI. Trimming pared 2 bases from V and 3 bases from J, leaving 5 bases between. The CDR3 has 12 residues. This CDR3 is CASSPTGYEQYF. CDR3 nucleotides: TGTGCCAGCTCACCAACAGGCTACGAGCAGTACTTC. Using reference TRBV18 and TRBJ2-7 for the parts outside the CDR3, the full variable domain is NAGVMQNPRHLVRRRGQEARLRCSPMKGHSHVYWYRQLPEEGLKFMVYLQKENIIDESGMPKERFSAEFPKEGPSILRIQQVVRGDSAAYFCASSPTGYEQYFGPGTRLTVT.

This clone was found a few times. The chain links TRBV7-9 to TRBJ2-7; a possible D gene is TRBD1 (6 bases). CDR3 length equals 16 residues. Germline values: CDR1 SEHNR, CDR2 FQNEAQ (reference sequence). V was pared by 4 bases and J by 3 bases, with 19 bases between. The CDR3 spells CASSSAAAGTIYEQYF. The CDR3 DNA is TGTGCCAGCAGCTCAGCCGCGGCAGGGACAATCTACGAGCAGTACTTC.

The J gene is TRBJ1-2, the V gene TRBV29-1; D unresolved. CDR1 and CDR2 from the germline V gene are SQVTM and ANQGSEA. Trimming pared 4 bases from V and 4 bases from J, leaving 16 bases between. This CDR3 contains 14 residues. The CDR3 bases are TGCAGCGTTGGGGAGGGCGCAGGACCCTATGGCTACACCTTC. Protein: CSVGEGAGPYGYTF.

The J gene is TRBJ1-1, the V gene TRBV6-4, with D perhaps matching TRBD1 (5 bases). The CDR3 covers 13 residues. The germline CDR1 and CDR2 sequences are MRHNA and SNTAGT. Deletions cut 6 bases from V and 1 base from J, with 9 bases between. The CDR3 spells CASRVTANTEAFF. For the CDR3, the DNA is TGTGCCAGCAGGGTGACAGCGAACACTGAAGCTTTCTTT.

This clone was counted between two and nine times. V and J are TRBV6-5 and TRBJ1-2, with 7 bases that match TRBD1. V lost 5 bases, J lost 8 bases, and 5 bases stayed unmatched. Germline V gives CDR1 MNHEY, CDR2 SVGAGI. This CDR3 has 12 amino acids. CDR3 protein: CASSRQGYGYTF. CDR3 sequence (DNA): TGTGCCAGCAGTCGACAGGGATACGGCTACACCTTC.

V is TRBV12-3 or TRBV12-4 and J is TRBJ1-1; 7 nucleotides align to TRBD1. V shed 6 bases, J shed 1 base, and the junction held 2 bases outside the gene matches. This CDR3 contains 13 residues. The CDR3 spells CASSGQANTEAFF. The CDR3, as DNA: TGTGCCAGCAGCGGACAGGCGAACACTGAAGCTTTCTTT.

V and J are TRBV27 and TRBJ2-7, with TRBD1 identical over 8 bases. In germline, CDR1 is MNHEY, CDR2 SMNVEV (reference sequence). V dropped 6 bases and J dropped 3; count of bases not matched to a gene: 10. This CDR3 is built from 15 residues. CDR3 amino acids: CASSPTRDRYYEQYF. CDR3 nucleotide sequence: TGTGCCAGCAGCCCTACTCGGGACAGGTACTACGAGCAGTACTTC.

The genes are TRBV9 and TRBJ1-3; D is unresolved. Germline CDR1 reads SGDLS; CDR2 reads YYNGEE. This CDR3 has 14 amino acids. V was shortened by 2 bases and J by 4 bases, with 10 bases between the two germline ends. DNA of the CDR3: TGTGCCAGCAGCGTTAGAAGTGAGGGAAACACCATATATTTT. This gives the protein CASSVRSEGNTIYF.

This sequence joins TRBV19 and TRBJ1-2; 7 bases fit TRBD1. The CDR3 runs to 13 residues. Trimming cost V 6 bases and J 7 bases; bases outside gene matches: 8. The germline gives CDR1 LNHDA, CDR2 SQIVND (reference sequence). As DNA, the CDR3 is TGTGCCAGTAGATTTAAGACAGGGAGTGGCTACACCTTC. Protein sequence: CASRFKTGSGYTF.

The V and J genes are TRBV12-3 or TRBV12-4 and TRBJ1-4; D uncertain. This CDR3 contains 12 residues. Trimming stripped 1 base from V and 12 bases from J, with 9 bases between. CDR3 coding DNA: TGTGCCAGCAGTTTAGTGGCAGCGGAACTGTTTTTT. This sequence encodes CASSLVAAELFF.

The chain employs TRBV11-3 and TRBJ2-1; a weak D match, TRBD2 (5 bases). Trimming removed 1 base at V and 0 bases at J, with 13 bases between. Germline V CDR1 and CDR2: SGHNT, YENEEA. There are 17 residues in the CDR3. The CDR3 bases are TGTGCCAGCAGCTTAGTGGCGGGTACGAGCTCCTACAATGAGCAGTTCTTC. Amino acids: CASSLVAGTSSYNEQFF.

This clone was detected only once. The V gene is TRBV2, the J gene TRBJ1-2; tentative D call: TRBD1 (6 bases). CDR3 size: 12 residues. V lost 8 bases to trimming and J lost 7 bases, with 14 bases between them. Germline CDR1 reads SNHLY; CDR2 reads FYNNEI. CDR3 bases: TGTGCCAGCGGACAGTCGGATCTTGGCTACACCTTC. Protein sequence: CASGQSDLGYTF. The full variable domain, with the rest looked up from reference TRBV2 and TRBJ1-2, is EPEVTQTPSHQVTQMGQEVILRCVPISNHLYFYWYRQILGQKVEFLVSFYNNEISEKSEIFDDQFSVERPDGSNFTLKIRSTKLEDSAMYFCASGQSDLGYTFGSGTRLTVV.

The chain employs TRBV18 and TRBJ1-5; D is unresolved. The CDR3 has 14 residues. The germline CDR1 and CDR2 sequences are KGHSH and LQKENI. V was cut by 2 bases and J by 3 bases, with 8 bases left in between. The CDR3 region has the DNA TGTGCCAGCTCACCAGGAGACCTCAATCAGCCCCAGCATTTT. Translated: CASSPGDLNQPQHF.

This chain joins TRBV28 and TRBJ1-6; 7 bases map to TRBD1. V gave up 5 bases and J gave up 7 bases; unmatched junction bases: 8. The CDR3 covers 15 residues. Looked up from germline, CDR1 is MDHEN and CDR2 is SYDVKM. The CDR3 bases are TGTGCCAGCAGTCCGGGACAGTATTACAATTCACCCCTCCACTTT. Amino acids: CASSPGQYYNSPLHF.

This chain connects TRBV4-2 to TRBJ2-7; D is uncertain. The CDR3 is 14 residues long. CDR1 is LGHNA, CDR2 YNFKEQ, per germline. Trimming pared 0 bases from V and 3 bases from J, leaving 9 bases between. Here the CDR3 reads CASSQDRDFYEQYF. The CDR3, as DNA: TGTGCCAGCAGCCAAGATCGAGATTTCTACGAGCAGTACTTC.

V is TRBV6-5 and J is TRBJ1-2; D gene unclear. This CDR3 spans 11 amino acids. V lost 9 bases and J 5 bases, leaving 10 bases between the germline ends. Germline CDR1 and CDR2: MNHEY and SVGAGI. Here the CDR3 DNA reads TGTGCCAGTCCAGGCCGTTATGGCTACACCTTC. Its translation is CASPGRYGYTF.

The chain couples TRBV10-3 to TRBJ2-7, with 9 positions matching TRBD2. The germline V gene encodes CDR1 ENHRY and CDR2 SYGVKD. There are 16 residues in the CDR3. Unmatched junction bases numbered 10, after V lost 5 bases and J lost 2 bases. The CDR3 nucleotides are TGTGCCATCAGTCCTACGGGGGCGGGAGGGGCCTACGAGCAGTACTTC. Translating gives CAISPTGAGGAYEQYF.

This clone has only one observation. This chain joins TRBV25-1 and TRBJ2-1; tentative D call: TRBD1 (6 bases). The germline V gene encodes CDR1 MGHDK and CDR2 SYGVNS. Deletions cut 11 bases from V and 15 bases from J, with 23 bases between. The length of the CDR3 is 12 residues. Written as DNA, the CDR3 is TGTGCCTGCCGACGATCCCGACAGGTAGGGTTCTTC. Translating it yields CACRRSRQVGFF.

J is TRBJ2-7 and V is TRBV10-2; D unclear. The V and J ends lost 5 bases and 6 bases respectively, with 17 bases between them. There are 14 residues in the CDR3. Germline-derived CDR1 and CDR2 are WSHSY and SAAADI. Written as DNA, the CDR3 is TGCGCCAGCAGTCTCACTACCTCTTCCCTCGAGCAGTACTTC. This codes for CASSLTTSSLEQYF.

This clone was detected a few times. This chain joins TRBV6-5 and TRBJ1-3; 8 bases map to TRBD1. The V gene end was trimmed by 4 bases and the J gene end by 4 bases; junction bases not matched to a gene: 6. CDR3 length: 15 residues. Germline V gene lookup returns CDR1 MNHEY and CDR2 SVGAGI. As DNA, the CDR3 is TGTGCCAGCAGTTGGTCAGGGGGCTACGGAAACACCATATATTTT. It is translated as CASSWSGGYGNTIYF.

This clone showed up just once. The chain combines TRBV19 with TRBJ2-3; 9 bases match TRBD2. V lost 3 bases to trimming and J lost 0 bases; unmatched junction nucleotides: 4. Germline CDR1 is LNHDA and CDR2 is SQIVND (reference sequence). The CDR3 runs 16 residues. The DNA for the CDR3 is TGTGCCAGTAGTATTTTGCGGGGGGGGAGCACAGATACGCAGTATTTT. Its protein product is CASSILRGGSTDTQYF. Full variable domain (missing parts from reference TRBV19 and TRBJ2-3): DGGITQSPKYLFRKEGQNVTLSCEQNLNHDAMYWYRQDPGQGLRLIYYSQIVNDFQKGDIAEGYSVSREKKESFPLTVTSAQKNPTAFYLCASSILRGGSTDTQYFGPGTRLTVL.

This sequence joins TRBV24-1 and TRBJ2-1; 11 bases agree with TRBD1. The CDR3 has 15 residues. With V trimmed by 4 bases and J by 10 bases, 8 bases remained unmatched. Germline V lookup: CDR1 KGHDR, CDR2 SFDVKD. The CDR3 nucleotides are TGTGCCACCAGTGACCCTGGACAGGGGGCAGGGGAGCAGTTCTTC. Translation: CATSDPGQGAGEQFF.

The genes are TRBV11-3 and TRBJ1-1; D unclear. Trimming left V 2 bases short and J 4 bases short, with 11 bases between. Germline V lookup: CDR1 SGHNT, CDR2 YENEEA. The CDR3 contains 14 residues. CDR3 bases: TGTGCCAGCAGCTTAATGCCCAGCGGCACTGAAGCTTTCTTT. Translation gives CASSLMPSGTEAFF.

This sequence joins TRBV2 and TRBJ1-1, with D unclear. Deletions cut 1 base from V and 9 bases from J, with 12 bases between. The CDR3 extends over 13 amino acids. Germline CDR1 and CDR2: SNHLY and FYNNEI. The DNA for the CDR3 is TGTGCCAGCAGTGAAGAGATGGGCAGTAAAGCTTTCTTT. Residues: CASSEEMGSKAFF.

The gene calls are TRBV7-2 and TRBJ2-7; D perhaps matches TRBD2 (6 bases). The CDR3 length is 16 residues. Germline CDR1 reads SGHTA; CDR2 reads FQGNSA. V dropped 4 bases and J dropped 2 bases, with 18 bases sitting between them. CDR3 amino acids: CASSSPNGTLTYEQYF. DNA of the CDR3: TGTGCCAGCAGCTCGCCCAACGGGACTCTGACCTACGAGCAGTACTTC.

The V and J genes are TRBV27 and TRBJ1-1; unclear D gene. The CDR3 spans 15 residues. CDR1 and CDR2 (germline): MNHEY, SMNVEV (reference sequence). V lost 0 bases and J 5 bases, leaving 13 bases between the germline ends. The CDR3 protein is CASSLSPEMRTEAFF. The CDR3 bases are TGTGCCAGCAGTTTATCCCCCGAGATGAGAACTGAAGCTTTCTTT.

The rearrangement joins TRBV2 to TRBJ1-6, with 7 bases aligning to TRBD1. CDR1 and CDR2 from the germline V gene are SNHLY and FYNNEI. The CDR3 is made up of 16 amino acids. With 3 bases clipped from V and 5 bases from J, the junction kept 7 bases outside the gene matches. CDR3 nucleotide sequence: TGTGCCAGCAGTGATGTTGTCAGGGGGGATAATTCACCCCTCCACTTT. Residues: CASSDVVRGDNSPLHF. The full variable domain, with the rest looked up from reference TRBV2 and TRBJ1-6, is EPEVTQTPSHQVTQMGQEVILRCVPISNHLYFYWYRQILGQKVEFLVSFYNNEISEKSEIFDDQFSVERPDGSNFTLKIRSTKLEDSAMYFCASSDVVRGDNSPLHFGNGTRLTVT.

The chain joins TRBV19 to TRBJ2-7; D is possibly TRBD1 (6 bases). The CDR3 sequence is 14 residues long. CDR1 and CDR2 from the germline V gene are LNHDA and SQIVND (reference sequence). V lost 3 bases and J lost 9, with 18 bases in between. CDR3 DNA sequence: TGTGCCAGTAGTATGCCCGGACAGCGATTGGGGCAGTACTTC. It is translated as CASSMPGQRLGQYF.

This CDR3 is CASSIAKGLAGTGELFF. The DNA for the CDR3 is TGTGCCAGTAGTATAGCCAAAGGACTAGCAGGGACCGGGGAGCTGTTTTTT. The rearrangement uses TRBV19 and TRBJ2-2; 8 nucleotides line up with TRBD2. The germline V gene has CDR1 LNHDA and CDR2 SQIVND (reference sequence). This CDR3 is built from 17 residues. V trimming: 1 base; J trimming: 5 bases; junction bases outside the gene matches: 9. Combining the CDR3 with reference TRBV19 and TRBJ2-2 gives the whole variable domain DGGITQSPKYLFRKEGQNVTLSCEQNLNHDAMYWYRQDPGQGLRLIYYSQIVNDFQKGDIAEGYSVSREKKESFPLTVTSAQKNPTAFYLCASSIAKGLAGTGELFFGEGSRLTVL.